This T cell receptor (beta chain) was found in a study of shared clonotypes between healthy human individuals. Trimming took 4 bases from V and 6 from J, leaving 11 bases between them. The germline V gene encodes CDR1 MNHNY and CDR2 SVGAGI (reference sequence). This CDR3 is 13 amino acids long. All of the donors resided in Nashville, Tennessee, and each was a Caucasian adult. The assay was immunoSEQ multiplex PCR, and TCRdb's table has in-frame clones only and misses some. This sample carries about 2.4 million clones, 93% of them seen once, and the ten largest clones take 0.36%. The sequence was obtained from a young man in good health. Some clones in this sample may be carry-over from other donors' samples. Sequencing used naive CD4+ T cells from PBMCs. Subset defined: CD45RA+ positively selected. The chain is built from TRBV6-6 and TRBJ2-3; D possibly matches TRBD1 or TRBD2 (5 bases each). The CDR3 protein is CASSWPEGDTQYF. In nucleotides, the CDR3 is TGTGCCAGCAGTTGGCCCGAGGGGGATACGCAGTATTTT.